This entry describes one T cell receptor (beta chain). What this receptor recognizes is not known. There are no base qualities to consult, and no much larger clone falls within one base. The time point label of this sample denotes: pre-treatment sample, taken before nivolumab and TIL therapy. Adults with stage 4 NSCLC were enrolled from October 2017 to January 2020 in a dual-center phase I trial. The samples were drawn from an open-label, single-arm phase I trial testing tumor-infiltrating lymphocyte therapy combined with nivolumab in advanced non-small cell lung cancer. Blood mononuclear cells were isolated from EDTA tubes by Ficoll gradient and were snap-frozen as pellets, and DNA was extracted with a Qiagen mini-prep kit. The CDR3 spans 12 residues, from the cysteine through the phenylalanine. The retained sequence is limited to the CDR3, 36 bases, with the frame set at the first base. A distance of 10 bases separates the germline ends of V and J, which lose 4 bases and 6 bases respectively. Per the germline V gene (reference sequence), LNHNV is the CDR1 and YYDKDF is the CDR2.

This entry belongs to a study of TIL therapy for anti-PD-1-resistant metastatic lung cancer (dated by TCRdb to the early 2020s). Concerning the study at large: Tumors were collected before any PD-1/PD-L1 blockade, after which patients were given nivolumab, and patients who progressed were given lymphodepletion, an infusion of expanded TIL and IL-2. Enrolled patients had a median age of about 53 years (range 38-75) and a median tumor PD-L1 proportion score of approximately 6%. The cohort was composed predominantly of lung adenocarcinoma, with several EGFR-mutant and two ALK-rearranged tumors included, and half of patients were identified as current or former smokers. A median non-synonymous tumor mutation burden of around 1.5 mutations per megabase was determined across the cohort by whole-exome sequencing. T cell receptor beta sequencing of tumor and peripheral blood served to follow clonotypes across the tumor, the expanded TIL product, and serial blood samples.

TCR beta CDR3 regions were amplified from genomic DNA with the immunoSEQ v3 hsTCRB kit using bias-controlled multiplex PCR. An Illumina NextSeq 500 was used to sequence the TCR libraries, reaching 2 million or so read pairs at survey level or roughly 5-6.5 million at deep level. Per the original workflow: The immunoSEQ Analyzer software assigned V, D and J genes, filtered out non-productive sequences, and reported clonality. Repertoires were compared by productive Simpson clonality and by the Morisita overlap index of productive TRB rearrangements between infused TIL and blood. Absolute clonotype counts in blood were estimated by multiplying the lymphocyte count by the CD3+ fraction and by the productive frequency of the clone. TCRdb obtained this table from immuneACCESS and retained in-frame rearrangements with V and J assigned. These tables miss some clones; where compared with another copy, unresolved V genes account for less than half of the shortfall, and the remainder is unexplained. V, J and clone size were drawn from that table, and D and trimming were deduced from the DNA. This sample gives about 52,000 clones in total; 70% to 80% of them show up just once. The ten largest make up 4% to 6% of the sample.

What the research found in general, with its limitations: The baseline peripheral repertoire was partially replaced by infused TIL clonotypes, which then decayed over months, and no apparent association between persistence and response was found. Because the cohort was highly selected, with more treatment-naive, never-smoker and oncogene-addicted patients than is typical, generalizability is limited. The study protocol defined all tumor marker inferences as exploratory.

This receptor was obtained from a woman aged 30-85 years with non-small cell lung cancer. The sequenced sample was blood, obtained at baseline. The chain was built from TRBV15 and TRBJ2-7; no D segment can be confidently identified. The DNA is as follows: TGTGCCACCAGCACCTTTCTAGGCGAGCAGTACTTC. This gives the protein CATSTFLGEQYF.